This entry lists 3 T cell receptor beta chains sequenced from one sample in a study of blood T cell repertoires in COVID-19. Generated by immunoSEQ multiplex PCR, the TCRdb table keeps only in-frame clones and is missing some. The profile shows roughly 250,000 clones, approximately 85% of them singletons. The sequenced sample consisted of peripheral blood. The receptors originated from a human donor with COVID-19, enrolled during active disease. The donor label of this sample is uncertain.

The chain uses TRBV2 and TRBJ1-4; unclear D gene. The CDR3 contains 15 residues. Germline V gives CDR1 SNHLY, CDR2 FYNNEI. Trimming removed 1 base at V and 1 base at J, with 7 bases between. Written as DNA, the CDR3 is TGTGCCAGCAGTGAAGTCAGGCGAACTAATGAAAAACTGTTTTTT. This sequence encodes CASSEVRRTNEKLFF.

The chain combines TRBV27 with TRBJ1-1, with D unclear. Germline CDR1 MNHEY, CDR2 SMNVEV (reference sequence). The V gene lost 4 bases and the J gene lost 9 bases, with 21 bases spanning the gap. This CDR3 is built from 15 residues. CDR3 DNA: TGTGCCAGCAGTTGGAGGACGGACCTTGCTGTCCAAGCTTTCTTT. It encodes CASSWRTDLAVQAFF.

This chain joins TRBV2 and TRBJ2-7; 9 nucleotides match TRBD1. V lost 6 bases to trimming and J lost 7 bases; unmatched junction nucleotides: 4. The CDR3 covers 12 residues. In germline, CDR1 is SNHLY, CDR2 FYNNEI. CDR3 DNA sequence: TGTGCCAGCAGCGTGACAGGGGGAGAGCAGTACTTC. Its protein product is CASSVTGGEQYF.